Sequencing of this T cell receptor beta chain was carried out in a study of technical replicates of blood from a few donors. Profiled with immunoSEQ multiplex PCR; TCRdb holds only in-frame clones, not every one. Of some 80,000 clones listed, approximately 96% are singletons. Germline V gene lookup returns CDR1 SGDLS and CDR2 YYNGEE. The CDR3 is 16 residues long. V lost 4 bases to trimming and J lost 0 bases; unmatched junction nucleotides: 5. The receptor was derived from a human donor in good health. The material sequenced was T cells isolated from PBMCs. J is TRBJ1-3 and V is TRBV9; TRBD1 matches 9 bases. CDR3 in DNA: TGTGCCAGCAGCCTCCGGACAGGGGACTCTGGAAACACCATATATTTT. Amino acids: CASSLRTGDSGNTIYF.